Each of the 7 T cell receptor beta chains below was sequenced from the same sample in a study of T cells in localized non-small cell lung cancer. Some clones are missing from TCRdb's copy, which holds only in-frame ones; the method was immunoSEQ multiplex PCR. The data show about 36,000 clones, roughly nine tenths seen once. The sample consisted of peripheral blood, taken before any cancer treatment. The receptor source for this set is a woman aged 40-69 years with stage I lung adenocarcinoma.

This rearrangement joins TRBV4-1 to TRBJ2-5, with TRBD1 matching 10 bases. Germline assignment: CDR1 MGHRA and CDR2 YSYEKL. This CDR3 spans 18 amino acids. The V and J ends lost 0 bases and 6 bases, in that order; junction bases with no gene match: 13. The DNA of the CDR3 is TGCGCCAGCAGCCAAGATTGGCAGTCGGGGACAGGGGTGAAGACCCAGTACTTC. It encodes CASSQDWQSGTGVKTQYF.

The chain recombines TRBV11-3 with TRBJ1-4; D ambiguous. The CDR3 has 12 residues. The germline V gene encodes CDR1 SGHNT and CDR2 YENEEA. V lost 5 bases and J lost 4, with 5 bases in between. CDR3 residues: CASSRGNEKLFF. The CDR3 nucleotides are TGTGCCAGCAGCCGCGGTAATGAAAAACTGTTTTTT.

The chain couples TRBV15 to TRBJ1-2; D might be TRBD1 (5 bases). The CDR3 spans 15 residues. Germline loops: CDR1 LNHNV, CDR2 YYDKDF (reference sequence). V lost 3 bases and J lost 4, with 15 bases in between. CDR3 amino acids: CATSSRGHPGYGYTF. The CDR3 DNA is TGTGCCACCAGCAGTAGGGGCCACCCGGGCTATGGCTACACCTTC. Full variable domain (remainder filled in from reference TRBV15 and TRBJ1-2): DAMVIQNPRYQVTQFGKPVTLSCSQTLNHNVMYWYQQKSSQAPKLLFHYYDKDFNNEADTPDNFQSRRPNTSFCFLDIRSPGLGDTAMYLCATSSRGHPGYGYTFGSGTRLTVV.

V is TRBV29-1 and J is TRBJ1-1; D is uncertain. Germline CDR1 reads SQVTM; CDR2 reads ANQGSEA. The CDR3 spans 13 residues. The V gene lost 5 bases and the J gene lost 0 bases, with 10 bases spanning the gap. In DNA form, the CDR3 reads TGCAGCGTTTATCGTAACATGAACACTGAAGCTTTCTTT. Translated, it gives CSVYRNMNTEAFF.

The genes are TRBV19 and TRBJ2-2; TRBD2 matches at 8 bases. V dropped 3 bases and J dropped 1; count of bases not matched to a gene: 7. The germline CDR1 and CDR2 sequences are LNHDA and SQIVND (reference sequence). The CDR3 has 17 amino acids. The CDR3 loop is CASSMLSGGKNTGELFF. In DNA, the CDR3 is TGTGCCAGTAGTATGCTCAGCGGGGGAAAGAACACCGGGGAGCTGTTTTTT.

This clone was observed once. The chain joins TRBV14 to TRBJ2-5; D tentatively reads TRBD1 or TRBD2 (5 bases each). The V and J ends lost 1 base and 4 bases respectively, with 16 bases between them. The CDR3 totals 16 residues. CDR1 SGHDN and CDR2 FVKESK come from the germline V gene. This CDR3 is CASSQGVTGRVETQYF. In nucleotides, the CDR3 is TGTGCCAGCAGCCAAGGGGTGACGGGGCGGGTAGAGACCCAGTACTTC.

This clone was recorded once. The chain employs TRBV4-1 and TRBJ1-3; no clear D gene. This CDR3 region has 16 residues. Trimming removed 4 bases from V and 0 bases from J, with 13 bases in between. Germline assignment: CDR1 MGHRA and CDR2 YSYEKL. This CDR3 is CASSRVPMPSGNTIYF. The DNA of the CDR3 is TGCGCCAGCAGCCGTGTTCCTATGCCCTCTGGAAACACCATATATTTT.